These 28 T cell receptor beta chains share one sample of origin, sequenced in a study of blood T cells in healthy people across ages. A J-beta primer mix and a sample-barcoded 5' primer were used in a second PCR of roughly 6 to 12 cycles. TCRdb independently ran MiXCR on the 5' RACE reads; one entry per CDR3 protein. The table includes 1 million or so distinct CDR3 sequences, around 27% detected once. These same data were also listed under a study on T cells of mothers and their children.

Sample: blood. All receptors derive from a girl aged 2 to 9 in good health.

The chain recombines TRBV6-6 with TRBJ1-4, with D unclear. This CDR3 has 16 amino acids. Trimming left V 1 base short and J 4 bases short, with 13 bases between. In germline, CDR1 is MNHNY, CDR2 SVGAGI (reference sequence). This CDR3 reads CASSYLSSRFNEKLFF. The CDR3 DNA reads TGTGCCAGCAGTTACTTATCTTCCAGATTTAATGAAAAACTGTTTTTT.

This clonotype was seen a handful of times. V usage is TRBV29-1 and J usage is TRBJ2-5, with 10 bases identical to TRBD1. The J call is doubtful: the DNA matches TRBJ2-1 better. CDR1 is SQVTM, CDR2 ANQGSEA, per germline. CDR3 size: 14 residues. The CDR3 is CSVAGTGDYNEQFF. The CDR3 bases are TGCAGCGTCGCCGGGACAGGGGACTACAATGAGCAGTTCTTC.

The V and J genes are TRBV14 and TRBJ1-2, with a weak D call TRBD1 (6 bases). Per the germline V gene, CDR1 is SGHDN and CDR2 is FVKESK. Trimming removed 4 bases at V and 4 bases at J, with 13 bases between. CDR3 length equals 14 residues. The CDR3 loop reads CASSRQETGYGYTF. CDR3 DNA: TGTGCCAGCAGCCGGCAAGAGACAGGCTATGGCTACACCTTC.

This clonotype was detected a few times. The chain has TRBV20-1 and TRBJ2-3; TRBD2 matches at 9 bases. Looked up from germline, CDR1 is DFQATT and CDR2 is SNEGSKA (reference sequence). The CDR3 consists of 14 residues. J gave up 3 bases and V 6 bases, and 7 bases lay outside the gene matches. The CDR3 reads CSAHLAGRTDTQYF. CDR3 in DNA: TGCAGTGCGCATCTAGCGGGAAGAACAGATACGCAGTATTTT.

The V gene is TRBV20-1, the J gene TRBJ2-3, with 8 nucleotides matching TRBD2. The CDR3 totals 15 residues. Germline V gene sequence: CDR1 DFQATT, CDR2 SNEGSKA (reference sequence). J lost 4 bases, V lost 1 base, and 7 bases had no gene match. CDR3 DNA sequence: TGCAGTGCTAGAGGAGCTAGCGGGTTCGCAGATACGCAGTATTTT. Translating gives CSARGASGFADTQYF.

This clonotype was counted many times. The V call is TRBV29-1, the J call TRBJ2-5; D uncertain. The germline V and J ends were trimmed by 5 bases and 3 bases, with 4 bases remaining between them. Germline CDR1 reads SQVTM; CDR2 reads ANQGSEA. The CDR3 runs to 10 residues. CDR3 sequence: CSVYKETQYF. Written as DNA, the CDR3 is TGCAGCGTTTATAAAGAGACCCAGTACTTC.

This chain connects TRBV12-3 or TRBV12-4 to TRBJ1-2, with TRBD1 as a possible D gene (6 bases). The CDR3 loop spans 16 amino acids. V lost 6 bases and J lost 1, with 18 bases in between. DNA for the CDR3: TGTGCCAGCAGGCCGGCAGGGGTTACTCATAACTATGGCTACACCTTC. As protein: CASRPAGVTHNYGYTF.

The chain recombines TRBV11-2 with TRBJ2-7; TRBD2 matches at 10 bases. The V gene's germline CDR1 is SGHAT and CDR2 FQNNGV. The CDR3 is made up of 16 amino acids. J was trimmed by 6 bases and V by 5 bases; bases with no gene match: 13. The CDR3 spells CASSPHDGAGGLEQYF. CDR3 nucleotide sequence: TGTGCCAGCAGCCCACATGATGGAGCGGGAGGGCTCGAGCAGTACTTC.

This clonotype was observed a few times. The V and J genes are TRBV12-3 or TRBV12-4 and TRBJ1-1; D may be TRBD1 (5 bases). The CDR3 runs to 12 residues. V shed 7 bases and J shed 6 bases, with 12 bases lying between them. CDR3 amino acids: CASTDGGAEAFF. CDR3 DNA: TGTGCCAGCACCGATGGGGGAGCTGAAGCTTTCTTT.

The chain carries TRBV6-2 or TRBV6-3 and TRBJ2-1; D is perhaps TRBD2 (5 bases). The DNA end is more similar to TRBJ2-7, so the J call may be wrong. This CDR3 has 15 residues. Germline V gene lookup returns CDR1 MNHEY and CDR2 SVGEGT. The CDR3, as DNA: TGTGCCAGCAGCCCCATGGATACGGGGACCTACGAGCAGTACTTC. Residues: CASSPMDTGTYEQYF.

This clonotype has a count of ten or more. The chain joins TRBV12-3 or TRBV12-4 to TRBJ2-3; D gene unclear. V was clipped by 1 base and J by 6 bases, with 11 bases between them. The CDR3 runs to 14 residues. The CDR3 protein is CASSLGPSADTQYF. CDR3 bases: TGTGCCAGCAGTTTAGGTCCTAGTGCGGATACGCAGTATTTT.

This clonotype was counted a few times. The chain recombines TRBV2 with TRBJ2-5; 7 nucleotides align to TRBD2. The DNA end is a closer match to TRBJ2-1, so the J assignment may be wrong. The CDR3 covers 15 residues. The germline gives CDR1 SNHLY, CDR2 FYNNEI. The CDR3 DNA is TGTGCCAGCAGTGTGGGAGGGGTTATCGTCAATGAGCAGTTCTTC. Encoded protein: CASSVGGVIVNEQFF.

This clonotype has a handful of counts. V gene TRBV12-3 or TRBV12-4 combines with J gene TRBJ1-1, with D tentatively TRBD1 (5 bases). The CDR3 is 15 amino acids. The V end was cut by 11 bases, the J end by 11 bases, with 30 bases between. For the CDR3, the DNA is TGTGCCGCAGGGACCAGCGGTGTCCAGACCGGATCGGCTTTCTTT. Protein product: CAAGTSGVQTGSAFF.

This clonotype has only one observation. The J gene is TRBJ2-5, the V gene TRBV27; the match to TRBD1 covers 9 bases. TRBJ2-7 matches the DNA end more closely, so the J call is doubtful. From germline, CDR1 is MNHEY and CDR2 SMNVEV (reference sequence). This CDR3 region has 15 residues. The CDR3 loop reads CASSPGQGTSYEQYV. Here the CDR3 DNA reads TGTGCCAGCAGTCCAGGACAGGGGACATCCTACGAGCAGTACGTC.

The chain carries TRBV21-1 and TRBJ2-5; the table's TRBD1 call for D was not verified on the DNA. The J call may not be correct, given that the DNA end is closer to TRBJ2-1. TRBV21-1 is a pseudogene. The CDR3 runs 13 residues. The DNA for the CDR3 is TGTGCCACTAGGGGACAGGGATACAATGAGCAGTTCTTC. As protein: CATRGQGYNEQFF.

This clonotype was recorded a few times. This chain uses TRBV9 with TRBJ2-2; 7 nucleotides agree with TRBD1. CDR1 and CDR2 (germline): SGDLS, YYNGEE. The junction had 9 bases not matched to a gene; V was cut back by 4 bases and J by 3 bases. The CDR3 is 16 residues long. The CDR3 loop reads CASSTHRGPDTGELFF. The CDR3 DNA sequence: TGTGCCAGCAGCACCCACAGGGGACCGGACACCGGGGAGCTGTTTTTT.

V and J are TRBV28 and TRBJ2-2; no definite D call. The CDR3 runs 17 residues. Trimming cost V 5 bases and J 1 base, with 17 bases left between them. Germline CDR1 and CDR2: MDHEN and SYDVKM. CDR3 region: CASSPGFGVENTGELFF. The DNA of the CDR3 is TGTGCCAGCAGTCCCGGTTTTGGGGTGGAGAACACCGGGGAGCTGTTTTTT.

The V and J genes are TRBV6-1 and TRBJ2-7; TRBD1 is a possible D gene (6 bases). Germline V gene data show CDR1 as MNHNS and CDR2 as SASEGT. This CDR3 has 17 amino acids. Trimming took 2 bases from V and 1 from J, leaving 18 bases between them. In nucleotides, the CDR3 is TGTGCCAGCAGTGAAAATTTGCTGGTAGGACAGTCCTACGAGCAGTACTTC. Residues: CASSENLLVGQSYEQYF.

This clonotype was seen a few times. The chain couples TRBV29-1 to TRBJ1-1, with TRBD1 identical over 8 bases. The V gene end was trimmed by 3 bases and the J gene end by 1 base; junction bases not matched to a gene: 4. This CDR3 has 14 amino acids. CDR1 SQVTM and CDR2 ANQGSEA come from the germline V gene. The CDR3 nucleotides read TGCAGCGTTGACCAGGGGGCTGGGAACACTGAAGCTTTCTTT. Translated, it gives CSVDQGAGNTEAFF.

This clonotype was detected a few times. The rearrangement uses TRBV6-2 or TRBV6-3 and TRBJ2-7, with D perhaps matching TRBD1 or TRBD2 (5 bases each). The CDR3 covers 15 residues. Trimming took off 5 bases at V and 0 bases at J, with 14 bases between the two ends. Germline CDR1 and CDR2: MNHEY and SVGEGT. CDR3 DNA sequence: TGTGCCAGCAGTCACCGAAGAGGGGCCTCCTACGAGCAGTACTTC. Residues: CASSHRRGASYEQYF.

The chain couples TRBV20-1 to TRBJ2-7; D might be TRBD1 or TRBD2, each matching 5 bases. Trimming removed 0 bases at V and 2 bases at J, with 11 bases between. In germline, CDR1 is DFQATT, CDR2 SNEGSKA (reference sequence). The CDR3 runs 14 residues. The DNA for the CDR3 is TGCAGTGCTAGAGATCCCCGGGGCCCCTACGAGCAGTACTTC. It encodes CSARDPRGPYEQYF.

This clonotype occurred a few times. The chain carries TRBV27 and TRBJ1-2; TRBD1 aligns across 9 bases. There are 14 residues in the CDR3. Unmatched junction bases numbered 6, after V lost 6 bases and J lost 4 bases. The germline CDR1 and CDR2 sequences are MNHEY and SMNVEV (reference sequence). CDR3: CASSRGTGPYGYTF. Written as DNA, the CDR3 is TGTGCCAGCAGCCGCGGGACAGGGCCCTATGGCTACACCTTC.

This rearrangement joins TRBV9 to TRBJ2-3; weak D call: TRBD2 (6 bases). This CDR3 has 19 residues. Germline V gene lookup returns CDR1 SGDLS and CDR2 YYNGEE. Trimming left V 2 bases short and J 2 bases short, with 24 bases between. CDR3: CASSVGVGNGGGNTDTQYF. For the CDR3, the DNA is TGTGCCAGCAGCGTTGGAGTAGGGAACGGGGGTGGTAACACAGATACGCAGTATTTT.

The CDR3 DNA reads as TGTGCCAGCGGAGGGACTAGCCGCGACAATGAGCAGTTCTTC. Residues: CASGGTSRDNEQFF. V gene TRBV5-4 combines with J gene TRBJ2-1; 9 positions agree with TRBD2. CDR3 length: 14 residues. J gave up 5 bases and V 7 bases, and 7 bases lay outside the gene matches. The germline V gene encodes CDR1 SGHNT and CDR2 YYREEE (reference sequence).

There are a few counts of this clonotype. The chain uses TRBV12-3 or TRBV12-4 and TRBJ2-1, with D uncertain. The CDR3 covers 16 residues. V lost 3 bases and J 9 bases, leaving 21 bases between the germline ends. The CDR3 spells CASSFRDWGSRVEQFF. The DNA of the CDR3 is TGTGCCAGCAGTTTTAGAGATTGGGGATCCCGAGTTGAGCAGTTCTTC.

The CDR3 DNA follows: TGTGCCAGCAGCTTAGTCGGTCCAGGGGGTAGCTATGGCTACACCTTC. It is translated as CASSLVGPGGSYGYTF. The gene calls are TRBV7-2 and TRBJ1-2; TRBD1 matches at 7 bases. The CDR3 contains 16 residues. Germline trimming cut 1 base from V and 4 bases from J; bases unmatched to any gene: 9. The germline CDR1 and CDR2 sequences are SGHTA and FQGNSA.

In its sample, this clonotype was seen a few times. The genes are TRBV27 and TRBJ2-1; 10 bases align to TRBD2. The germline V gene encodes CDR1 MNHEY and CDR2 SMNVEV (reference sequence). J lost 0 bases, V lost 6 bases, and 11 bases had no gene match. The CDR3 is 18 residues long. The CDR3 here is CASSWTSGLDSSYNEQFF. The DNA for the CDR3 is TGTGCCAGCAGCTGGACTAGCGGCCTTGATAGCTCCTACAATGAGCAGTTCTTC.

V usage is TRBV28 and J usage is TRBJ2-7; D is undetermined. The CDR3 contains 11 residues. Germline loops: CDR1 MDHEN, CDR2 SYDVKM. V lost 5 bases and J lost 11, with 13 bases in between. For the CDR3, the DNA is TGTGCCAGCAGTGAAGCCGACTTGGAGTACTTC. The encoded protein is CASSEADLEYF.